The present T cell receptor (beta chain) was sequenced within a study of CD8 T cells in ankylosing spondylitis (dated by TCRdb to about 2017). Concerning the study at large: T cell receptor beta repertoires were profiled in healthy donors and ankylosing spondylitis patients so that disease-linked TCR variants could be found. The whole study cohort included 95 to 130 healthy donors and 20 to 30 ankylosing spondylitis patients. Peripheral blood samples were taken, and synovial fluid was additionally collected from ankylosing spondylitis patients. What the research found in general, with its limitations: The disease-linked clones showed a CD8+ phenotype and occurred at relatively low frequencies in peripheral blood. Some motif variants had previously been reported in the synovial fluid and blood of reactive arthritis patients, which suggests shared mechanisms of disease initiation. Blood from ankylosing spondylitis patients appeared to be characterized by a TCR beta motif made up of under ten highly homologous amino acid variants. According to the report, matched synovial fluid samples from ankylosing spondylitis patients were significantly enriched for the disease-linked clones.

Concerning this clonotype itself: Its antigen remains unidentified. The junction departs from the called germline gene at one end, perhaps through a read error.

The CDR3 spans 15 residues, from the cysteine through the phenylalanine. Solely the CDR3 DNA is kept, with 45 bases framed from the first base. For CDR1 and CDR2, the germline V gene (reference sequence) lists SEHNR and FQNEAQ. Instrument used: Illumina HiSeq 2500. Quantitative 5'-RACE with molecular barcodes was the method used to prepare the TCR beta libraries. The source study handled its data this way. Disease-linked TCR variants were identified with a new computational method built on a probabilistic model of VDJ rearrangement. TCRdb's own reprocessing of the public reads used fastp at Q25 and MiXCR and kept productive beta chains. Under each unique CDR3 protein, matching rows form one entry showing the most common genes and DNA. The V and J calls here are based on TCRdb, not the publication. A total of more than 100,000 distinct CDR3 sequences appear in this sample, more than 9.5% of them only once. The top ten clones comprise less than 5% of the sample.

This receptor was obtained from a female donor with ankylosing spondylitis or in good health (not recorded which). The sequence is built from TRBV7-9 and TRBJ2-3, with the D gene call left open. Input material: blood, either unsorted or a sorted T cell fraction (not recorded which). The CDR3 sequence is CASSQDTELTDTHYF. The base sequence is TGTGCCAGCAGCCAAGATACCGAACTGACTGATACGCATTATTTT.